These 32 T cell receptor beta chains came from one sample sequenced in a study of T cell responses to AZD1222 COVID-19 vaccine (dated by TCRdb to the early 2020s). The sample's time point label, in plain terms: about 28 days (+/-7) after the second vaccine dose. The library was made by the immunoSEQ multiplex PCR assay. The source is immuneACCESS, and TCRdb retained only in-frame sequences with V and J called. Part of the clones is not carried over; for the studies checked, unresolved V genes explain less than half of this, and the remainder is unexplained. This sample holds over 20,000 clones; around nine tenths were observed only once. Under 35% of the sample lies in the top ten. The sample was peripheral blood, taken 28 days after the second AZD1222 dose. The receptors here all came from an adult who received the AZD1222 COVID-19 vaccine.

The rearrangement links TRBV27 to TRBJ1-5; the D is unclear. CDR3 length equals 13 residues. The V gene lost 8 bases and the J gene lost 5 bases, with 13 bases spanning the gap. CDR1 is MNHEY and CDR2 is SMNVEV in the germline V gene (reference sequence). DNA for the CDR3: TGTGCCAGCGGGCAGCAGAGGGATCAGCCCCAGCATTTT. It codes for CASGQQRDQPQHF.

This chain connects TRBV19 to TRBJ2-2, with TRBD2 identical over 12 bases. Germline CDR1 and CDR2: LNHDA and SQIVND (reference sequence). Trimming removed 6 bases from V and 4 bases from J; junction bases left unmatched: 9. The CDR3 has 17 amino acids. CDR3 sequence reads: CASRGASGRAITGELFF. CDR3 in DNA: TGTGCCAGTAGAGGGGCTAGCGGGAGGGCCATCACCGGGGAGCTGTTTTTT.

This chain uses TRBV19 with TRBJ1-1; weak D call: TRBD1 (6 bases). The CDR3 runs 15 residues. The germline CDR1 and CDR2 sequences are LNHDA and SQIVND (reference sequence). Deletions cut 5 bases from V and 1 base from J, with 14 bases between. CDR3 DNA sequence: TGTGCCAGTAGTTTCTTCAGGGGACCGAACACTGAAGCTTTCTTT. Translated: CASSFFRGPNTEAFF.

V is TRBV7-9 and J is TRBJ2-7; D gene ambiguous. The CDR3 is 13 amino acids. Trimming removed 1 base at V and 2 bases at J, with 6 bases between. In germline, CDR1 is SEHNR, CDR2 FQNEAQ (reference sequence). The CDR3 nucleotides are TGTGCCAGCAGCTTAGGTTTCCCCTACGAGCAGTACTTC. This gives the protein CASSLGFPYEQYF.

This chain joins TRBV6-5 and TRBJ1-5; D possibly corresponds to TRBD1 (5 bases). The length of the CDR3 is 15 residues. V gave up 0 bases and J gave up 1 base, with 7 bases separating them. Germline assignment: CDR1 MNHEY and CDR2 SVGAGI. The CDR3 DNA follows: TGTGCCAGCAGTTACTCGCCAGGGAGCAATCAGCCCCAGCATTTT. Residues: CASSYSPGSNQPQHF.

V and J are TRBV11-2 and TRBJ2-7, with D possibly matching TRBD2 (7 bases). V was trimmed by 5 bases and J by 3 bases, leaving 17 bases between them. Germline values: CDR1 SGHAT, CDR2 FQNNGV. The CDR3 loop spans 15 amino acids. The CDR3 DNA is TGTGCCAGCAGCCCCCTAGGGGGGGTCAACTACGAGCAGTACTTC. It encodes CASSPLGGVNYEQYF.

To note about this clone: This same CDR3 is encoded by further DNA sequences in the sample. The chain links TRBV18 to TRBJ1-1; D ambiguous. Germline V gene lookup returns CDR1 KGHSH and CDR2 LQKENI. This CDR3 comprises 13 residues. The germline V and J ends were trimmed by 3 bases and 1 base, with 6 bases remaining between them. CDR3 coding DNA: TGTGCCAGCTCACCGGGCAGGAACACTGAAGCTTTCTTT. This sequence encodes CASSPGRNTEAFF. Using reference TRBV18 and TRBJ1-1 for the parts outside the CDR3, the full variable domain is NAGVMQNPRHLVRRRGQEARLRCSPMKGHSHVYWYRQLPEEGLKFMVYLQKENIIDESGMPKERFSAEFPKEGPSILRIQQVVRGDSAAYFCASSPGRNTEAFFGQGTRLTVV.

The chain combines TRBV18 with TRBJ1-1, with TRBD1 matching over 8 bases. Germline trimming cut 2 bases from V and 0 bases from J; bases unmatched to any gene: 2. Germline V gives CDR1 KGHSH, CDR2 LQKENI. This CDR3 is built from 15 residues. The CDR3 DNA sequence: TGTGCCAGCTCACCAACGACAGGGGTGAACACTGAAGCTTTCTTT. It codes for CASSPTTGVNTEAFF. Looking up the rest from reference TRBV18 and TRBJ1-1 gives the full variable domain: NAGVMQNPRHLVRRRGQEARLRCSPMKGHSHVYWYRQLPEEGLKFMVYLQKENIIDESGMPKERFSAEFPKEGPSILRIQQVVRGDSAAYFCASSPTTGVNTEAFFGQGTRLTVV.

Worth noting for this clone: A read error may account for a junction end that differs from germline. The V and J genes are TRBV28 and TRBJ2-3; 7 bases align to TRBD2. From germline, CDR1 is MDHEN and CDR2 SYDVKM. The CDR3 loop spans 12 amino acids. CDR3 nucleotides: TGTGCCAGCAGAGGGCTCCTAGCGGTGGAGAATTTT. As protein: CASRGLLAVENF.

This rearrangement joins TRBV6-5 to TRBJ2-6; perhaps TRBD1 as D (6 bases). Deletions cut 7 bases from V and 0 bases from J, with 10 bases between. The CDR3 is made up of 15 amino acids. CDR1 MNHEY and CDR2 SVGAGI come from the germline V gene. In DNA form, the CDR3 reads TGTGCCAGCAACGGACAGATCTCTGGGGCCAACGTCCTGACTTTC. Its translation: CASNGQISGANVLTF.

The chain carries TRBV7-8 and TRBJ2-3; a possible D gene is TRBD2 (5 bases). There are 14 residues in the CDR3. The germline CDR1 and CDR2 sequences are SGHVS and FQNEAQ. V shed 1 base and J shed 0 bases, with 5 bases lying between them. CDR3: CASSLGTSTDTQYF. As DNA, the CDR3 is TGTGCCAGCAGCTTAGGGACTAGCACAGATACGCAGTATTTT.

This chain joins TRBV7-2 and TRBJ1-1, with D possibly TRBD1 on 6 matching bases. CDR3 size: 15 residues. Trimming took 5 bases from V and 3 from J, leaving 16 bases between them. Germline V gene data show CDR1 as SGHTA and CDR2 as FQGNSA. The CDR3 nucleotides are TGTGCCAGCAGCCCCACGGACAGATACTACACTGAAGCTTTCTTT. It codes for CASSPTDRYYTEAFF.

This chain joins TRBV18 and TRBJ1-6; D gene unclear. The ends were cut back, 3 bases at V and 8 bases at J, with 17 bases in the middle. CDR1 and CDR2 from the germline V gene are KGHSH and LQKENI. The CDR3 contains 16 residues. The CDR3 sequence: CASSPIPPGIDSPLHF. CDR3 sequence (DNA): TGTGCCAGCTCACCGATTCCACCGGGGATAGATTCACCCCTCCACTTT.

This rearrangement joins TRBV2 to TRBJ2-2; D perhaps matches TRBD2 (5 bases). This CDR3 has 13 residues. CDR1 SNHLY and CDR2 FYNNEI come from the germline V gene. Trimming took off 5 bases at V and 2 bases at J, with 6 bases between the two ends. This chain's CDR3 is CASSTSNTGELFF. Here the CDR3 DNA reads TGTGCCAGCAGTACTAGTAACACCGGGGAGCTGTTTTTT.

J is TRBJ2-3 and V is TRBV5-4, with TRBD2 as a possible D gene (8 bases). The CDR3 loop spans 20 amino acids. Germline assignment: CDR1 SGHNT and CDR2 YYREEE (reference sequence). V dropped 5 bases and J dropped 0 bases, with 28 bases sitting between them. For the CDR3, the DNA is TGTGCCAGCAGTTACGACGGGACAGATCGACTAGCGAAAAGCACAGATACGCAGTATTTT. Its protein product is CASSYDGTDRLAKSTDTQYF.

The chain employs TRBV24-1 and TRBJ1-2, with D hard to call. The V and J ends lost 3 bases and 4 bases respectively, with 17 bases between them. The CDR3 covers 16 residues. Germline values: CDR1 KGHDR, CDR2 SFDVKD. This CDR3 is CATSDDGRRSGYGYTF. In nucleotides, the CDR3 is TGTGCCACCAGTGATGACGGACGGCGATCGGGCTATGGCTACACCTTC.

This chain's CDR3 is CASSPGRTRETQYF. CDR3 nucleotide sequence: TGCGCCAGCAGCCCGGGACGGACTCGCGAGACCCAGTACTTC. The rearrangement joins TRBV5-1 to TRBJ2-5; either TRBD1 or TRBD2 may fit D (5 bases each). CDR3 length: 14 amino acids. CDR1 is SGHRS, CDR2 YFSETQ, per germline. Trimming pared 4 bases from V and 5 bases from J, leaving 15 bases between.

This chain connects TRBV5-1 to TRBJ1-5; possibly TRBD1 for D (5 bases). Deletions cut 0 bases from V and 2 bases from J, with 12 bases between. The CDR3 is 16 residues long. Per germline, CDR1 SGHRS and CDR2 YFSETQ. The CDR3 protein is CASSLGDGAGNQPQHF. In DNA form, the CDR3 reads TGCGCCAGCAGCTTGGGGGACGGGGCTGGCAATCAGCCCCAGCATTTT.

This clone was seen once. The chain's CDR3 is CASSYDTEPYNSPLHF. The CDR3 coding sequence is TGTGCCAGCAGTTACGATACGGAGCCCTATAATTCACCCCTCCACTTT. The V gene is TRBV6-2 or TRBV6-3, the J gene TRBJ1-6; D not certain. The ends were cut back, 2 bases at V and 2 bases at J, with 10 bases in the middle. The CDR3 has 16 amino acids. Germline CDR1 reads MNHEY; CDR2 reads SVGEGT.

The rearrangement links TRBV6-5 to TRBJ2-7; D call uncertain. Germline V gene sequence: CDR1 MNHEY, CDR2 SVGAGI. There are 12 residues in the CDR3. Deletions cut 4 bases from V and 8 bases from J, with 12 bases between. CDR3: CASSWPSGKQYF. The CDR3 nucleotides read TGTGCCAGCAGTTGGCCCTCTGGGAAGCAGTACTTC.

V and J are TRBV9 and TRBJ1-6; the D is unclear. The CDR3 is 14 residues long. Per germline, CDR1 SGDLS and CDR2 YYNGEE. V lost 0 bases to trimming and J lost 2 bases, with 3 bases between them. CDR3 sequence: CASSVEAYNSPLHF. CDR3 nucleotide sequence: TGTGCCAGCAGCGTAGAGGCCTATAATTCACCCCTCCACTTT. Together with reference TRBV9 and TRBJ1-6, the CDR3 gives the full variable domain: DSGVTQTPKHLITATGQRVTLRCSPRSGDLSVYWYQQSLDQGLQFLIQYYNGEERAKGNILERFSAQQFPDLHSELNLSSLELGDSALYFCASSVEAYNSPLHFGNGTRLTVT.

This rearrangement joins TRBV2 to TRBJ2-3, with D perhaps TRBD2 (6 bases). Trimming removed 0 bases from V and 5 bases from J, with 12 bases in between. CDR1 SNHLY and CDR2 FYNNEI come from the germline V gene. There are 15 residues in the CDR3. The CDR3 nucleotides read TGTGCCAGCAGTGAAGCTAGCGGTTCACAAGATACGCAGTATTTT. Encoded protein: CASSEASGSQDTQYF.

This rearrangement joins TRBV5-1 to TRBJ1-2; D perhaps matches TRBD1 (5 bases). The CDR3 has 14 residues. V was clipped by 4 bases and J by 5 bases, with 15 bases between them. In germline, CDR1 is SGHRS, CDR2 YFSETQ. The CDR3 reads CASSRESGGYGYTF. The CDR3 nucleotides are TGCGCCAGCAGCAGAGAATCCGGGGGGTATGGCTACACCTTC.

V is TRBV7-2 and J is TRBJ2-7, with unresolved D. The CDR3 is 11 amino acids. Germline V gene lookup returns CDR1 SGHTA and CDR2 FQGNSA. The V and J ends lost 4 bases and 6 bases respectively, with 7 bases between them. CDR3 in DNA: TGTGCCAGCAGCTCTCAGGTCGAGCAGTACTTC. This sequence encodes CASSSQVEQYF.

The J gene is TRBJ2-5, the V gene TRBV6-5; maybe TRBD2 (6 bases). Trimming took off 7 bases at V and 5 bases at J, with 17 bases between the two ends. Germline assignment: CDR1 MNHEY and CDR2 SVGAGI. The CDR3 has 14 residues. CDR3 bases: TGTGCCAGCACCTTCGCCGGGGGAGTGGAGACCCAGTACTTC. Protein sequence: CASTFAGGVETQYF.

This clone has just one count. The genes are TRBV29-1 and TRBJ2-2, with TRBD2 matching 13 bases. CDR1 is SQVTM, CDR2 ANQGSEA, per germline. The V segment lost 5 bases and the J segment 4 bases; nucleotides outside the gene matches: 7. The CDR3 totals 16 residues. The CDR3 spells CSVRTSGSVVTGELFF. The CDR3 coding sequence is TGCAGCGTTCGGACTAGCGGGAGTGTAGTCACCGGGGAGCTGTTTTTT.

The chain recombines TRBV7-3 with TRBJ2-1; 13 bases match TRBD2. Looked up from germline, CDR1 is SGHTA and CDR2 is FQGTGA. J lost 9 bases, V lost 4 bases, and 6 bases had no gene match. CDR3 length equals 15 residues. As DNA, the CDR3 is TGTGCCAGCAGCTCCGGACTAGCGGGAGAATCTGAGCAGTTCTTC. Its translation is CASSSGLAGESEQFF.

The rearrangement links TRBV27 to TRBJ2-1; 9 bases are shared with TRBD2. CDR1 MNHEY and CDR2 SMNVEV come from the germline V gene (reference sequence). This CDR3 comprises 16 residues. After removal of 6 bases from V and 3 bases from J, the junction contained 9 bases not matched to a gene. The CDR3 DNA reads as TGTGCCAGCAGCGCAGAATCTAGCGGGAACTACAATGAGCAGTTCTTC. As protein: CASSAESSGNYNEQFF.

The chain carries TRBV7-3 and TRBJ1-5; D gene unclear. Per the germline V gene, CDR1 is SGHTA and CDR2 is FQGTGA. The CDR3 runs to 15 residues. Trimming stripped 5 bases from V and 0 bases from J, with 11 bases between. The CDR3 sequence: CASSPNGNSNQPQHF. The CDR3 DNA reads TGTGCCAGCAGCCCTAACGGGAATAGCAATCAGCCCCAGCATTTT.

The V gene is TRBV18, the J gene TRBJ1-2; 7 nucleotides agree with TRBD1. The CDR3 sequence is 15 residues long. Germline loops: CDR1 KGHSH, CDR2 LQKENI. With 3 bases clipped from V and 5 bases from J, the junction kept 9 bases outside the gene matches. The CDR3 loop is CASSPGTDPAYGYTF. The CDR3 nucleotides read TGTGCCAGCTCACCTGGGACAGACCCAGCTTATGGCTACACCTTC.

V is TRBV14 and J is TRBJ1-2, with 7 bases identical to TRBD1. With V trimmed by 4 bases and J by 8 bases, 7 bases remained unmatched. This CDR3 has 13 amino acids. Germline V gene sequence: CDR1 SGHDN, CDR2 FVKESK. The CDR3 sequence is CASSLRGHAGYTF. The CDR3 DNA sequence: TGTGCCAGCAGCCTGAGGGGGCATGCGGGCTACACCTTC.

This clone was recorded a few times. This specimen includes other DNA sequences encoding the same CDR3. The CDR3 region is CASSYTLNTEAFF. The CDR3 DNA follows: TGTGCCAGTAGTTACACCTTGAACACTGAAGCTTTCTTT. The chain has TRBV19 and TRBJ1-1; no firm D call. There are 13 residues in the CDR3. Trimming cost V 5 bases and J 0 bases, with 7 bases left between them. The germline CDR1 and CDR2 sequences are LNHDA and SQIVND (reference sequence).